The present TCR beta chain was sequenced within a study of blood T cell repertoires in COVID-19. Study details: Collection of acute and convalescent COVID-19 samples took place in the United States, Italy and Spain. T cells, B-cell-depleted T cells, or PBMCs supplied cDNA or gDNA.

Trimming took off 2 bases at V and 2 bases at J, with 14 bases between the two ends. The CDR3 runs to 16 residues. Germline CDR1 SGHTA, CDR2 FQGTGA. As handled by the study authors: How many nucleated cells were present was estimated from reference gene primer amplification. The data were produced by immunoSEQ multiplex PCR, yet TCRdb's version contains in-frame clones alone and is incomplete. That table furnishes V, J and clone size, whereas the DNA furnished D and trimming. The data show roughly 53,000 clones, with roughly nine tenths seen just once and 5% held by the top ten. What was sequenced was peripheral blood. The chain couples TRBV7-3 to TRBJ2-3, with TRBD2 as a possible D gene (6 bases). The sequence derives from a man between 40 and 49 years old with active COVID-19. This chain's CDR3 is CASSLLGTGYTDTQYF. CDR3 nucleotides: TGTGCCAGCAGCTTACTTGGGACTGGGTACACAGATACGCAGTATTTT.